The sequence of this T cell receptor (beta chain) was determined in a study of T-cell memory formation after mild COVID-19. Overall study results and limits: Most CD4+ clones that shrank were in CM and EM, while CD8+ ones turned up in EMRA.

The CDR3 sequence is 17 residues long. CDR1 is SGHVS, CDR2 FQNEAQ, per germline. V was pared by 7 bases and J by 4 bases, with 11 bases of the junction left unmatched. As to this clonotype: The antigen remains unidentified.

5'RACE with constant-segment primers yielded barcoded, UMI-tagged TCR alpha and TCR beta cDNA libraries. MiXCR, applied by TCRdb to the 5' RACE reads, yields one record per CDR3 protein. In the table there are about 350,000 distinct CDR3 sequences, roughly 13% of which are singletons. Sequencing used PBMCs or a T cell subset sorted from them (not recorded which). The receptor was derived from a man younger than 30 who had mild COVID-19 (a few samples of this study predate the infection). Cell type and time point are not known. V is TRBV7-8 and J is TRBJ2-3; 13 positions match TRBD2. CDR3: CASILGLAGAVADTQYF. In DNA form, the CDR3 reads TGTGCCAGCATTCTCGGACTAGCGGGGGCCGTAGCAGATACGCAGTATTTT.